These 21 T cell receptor beta chains originate from one sample sequenced in a study of blood T cell repertoires in COVID-19. Profiling relied on immunoSEQ multiplex PCR, and the TCRdb table lists in-frame clones only, not all of them. The sample consists of approximately 59,000 clones, approximately 81% of them appearing once. Specimen: peripheral blood. The source of these receptors is a man aged 40-49 years with active COVID-19.

Of note for this clone: The same CDR3 is also encoded by other DNA sequences in this sample. The CDR3 DNA reads TGCGCCAGCAGCTTGGGTCAGGGGGCCTACGAGCAGTACTTC. This encodes CASSLGQGAYEQYF. The gene calls are TRBV5-1 and TRBJ2-7; 7 positions agree with TRBD1. V gave up 0 bases and J gave up 2 bases; unmatched junction bases: 2. The CDR3 has 14 residues. CDR1 SGHRS and CDR2 YFSETQ come from the germline V gene.

The rearrangement uses TRBV13 and TRBJ2-3, with D maybe TRBD2 (6 bases). CDR1 and CDR2 from the germline V gene are PRHDT and FYEKMQ (reference sequence). The CDR3 loop spans 17 amino acids. Trimming stripped 4 bases from V and 5 bases from J, with 22 bases between. The CDR3 sequence is CASSWGLMGGAQDTQYF. Here the CDR3 DNA reads TGTGCCAGCAGCTGGGGCTTAATGGGCGGGGCCCAAGATACGCAGTATTTT.

This clone was counted a single time. The chain links TRBV9 to TRBJ1-6, with TRBD1 matching over 11 bases. The trim removed 0 bases at V and 0 bases at J, leaving 2 bases unmatched. CDR3 length: 18 residues. CDR1 SGDLS and CDR2 YYNGEE come from the germline V gene. CDR3 amino acids: CASSVEGTGGSYNSPLHF. CDR3 bases: TGTGCCAGCAGCGTAGAAGGGACAGGGGGCTCCTATAATTCACCCCTCCACTTT.

The J gene is TRBJ1-2, the V gene TRBV9; D remains unclear. The CDR3 has 12 residues. Germline CDR1 is SGDLS and CDR2 is YYNGEE. V lost 3 bases and J lost 6, with 9 bases in between. CDR3 sequence (DNA): TGTGCCAGCAGCGGCCTGGGAGATGGCTACACCTTC. Its translation is CASSGLGDGYTF.

This clone was picked up a small number of times. The chain employs TRBV2 and TRBJ2-1; TRBD2 matches at 7 bases. The germline V gene has CDR1 SNHLY and CDR2 FYNNEI. Trimming at V came to 11 bases and at J to 2 bases, leaving 21 bases not matched to a gene. This CDR3 spans 18 amino acids. This CDR3 is CASGVSSGTSNTYNEQFF. The CDR3, as DNA: TGTGCCTCCGGTGTGTCTAGCGGAACTTCGAATACCTACAATGAGCAGTTCTTC.

The chain combines TRBV19 with TRBJ1-2; D perhaps matches TRBD1 (6 bases). CDR1 and CDR2 (germline): LNHDA, SQIVND (reference sequence). The CDR3 is made up of 15 amino acids. Deletions cut 3 bases from V and 3 bases from J, with 14 bases between. CDR3 nucleotides: TGTGCCAGTAGTATCGGGGTGGGGGCACACTATGGCTACACCTTC. Its protein is CASSIGVGAHYGYTF.

V is TRBV7-9 and J is TRBJ2-5, with 8 positions matching TRBD2. Germline V gene sequence: CDR1 SEHNR, CDR2 FQNEAQ (reference sequence). J was trimmed by 2 bases and V by 2 bases; bases with no gene match: 7. The CDR3 length is 16 residues. The CDR3 reads CASSLWRGVLQETQYF. CDR3 in DNA: TGTGCCAGCAGCTTATGGCGGGGGGTCCTTCAAGAGACCCAGTACTTC.

The rearrangement uses TRBV11-3 and TRBJ2-1, with D uncertain. The V end lost 5 bases, the J end lost 6 bases, and 8 bases lay between the germline ends. Germline V gene data show CDR1 as SGHNT and CDR2 as YENEEA. This CDR3 has 12 amino acids. The CDR3 protein is CASSLGRNEQFF. The CDR3 DNA sequence: TGTGCCAGCAGCCTGGGCCGCAATGAGCAGTTCTTC.

This chain uses TRBV9 with TRBJ2-1, with 10 bases lining up with TRBD1. The CDR3 runs to 16 residues. With V trimmed by 5 bases and J by 1 base, 6 bases remained unmatched. Germline CDR1 is SGDLS and CDR2 is YYNGEE. This CDR3 reads CASSGTGVNSYNEQFF. The CDR3 DNA is TGTGCCAGCAGTGGGACAGGGGTGAATTCCTACAATGAGCAGTTCTTC.

This chain joins TRBV7-2 and TRBJ2-1; TRBD2 matches at 15 bases. With V trimmed by 0 bases and J by 0 bases, 12 bases remained unmatched. The CDR3 has 22 amino acids. Germline CDR1 SGHTA, CDR2 FQGNSA. The CDR3 DNA follows: TGTGCCAGCAGCTTAGCCCCCGGACTAGCGGGAGGGAACCCCAGCTCCTACAATGAGCAGTTCTTC. Amino acids: CASSLAPGLAGGNPSSYNEQFF. Combining the CDR3 with reference TRBV7-2 and TRBJ2-1 gives the whole variable domain GAGVSQSPSNKVTEKGKDVELRCDPISGHTALYWYRQSLGQGLEFLIYFQGNSAPDKSGLPSDRFSAERTGGSVSTLTIQRTQQEDSAVYLCASSLAPGLAGGNPSSYNEQFFGPGTRLTVL.

The rearrangement links TRBV29-1 to TRBJ1-2; maybe TRBD1 (5 bases). Trimming took 1 base from V and 3 from J, leaving 18 bases between them. This CDR3 is built from 16 residues. CDR1 is SQVTM and CDR2 is ANQGSEA in the germline V gene. CDR3 bases: TGCAGCGTTGAAGGCCGCACGGGGGAACGAGACTATGGCTACACCTTC. Protein sequence: CSVEGRTGERDYGYTF. The entire variable domain, with the rest obtained from reference TRBV29-1 and TRBJ1-2, is as follows: SAVISQKPSRDICQRGTSLTIQCQVDSQVTMMFWYRQQPGQSLTLIATANQGSEATYESGFVIDKFPISRPNLTFSTLTVSNMSPEDSSIYLCSVEGRTGERDYGYTFGSGTRLTVV.

This clone has just one count. The chain uses TRBV9 and TRBJ2-7; possible D gene TRBD2, 6 bases. The CDR3 contains 14 residues. Germline loops: CDR1 SGDLS, CDR2 YYNGEE. Trimming removed 3 bases at V and 6 bases at J, with 16 bases between. The CDR3 DNA is TGTGCCAGCAGCGAAAGCCCGCGGGAAGTCGAGCAGTACTTC. It specifies CASSESPREVEQYF.

This rearrangement joins TRBV9 to TRBJ2-3, with 14 bases lining up with TRBD2. V shed 3 bases, J shed 5 bases, and the junction held 11 bases outside the gene matches. CDR1 is SGDLS and CDR2 is YYNGEE in the germline V gene. The CDR3 runs to 18 residues. CDR3 in DNA: TGTGCCAGCAGCGAGCCCAAGGGACTAGCGGGAGTTGGAGATACGCAGTATTTT. Protein sequence: CASSEPKGLAGVGDTQYF.

This clone was seen a handful of times. The genes are TRBV7-9 and TRBJ1-3; D gene ambiguous. Germline-derived CDR1 and CDR2 are SEHNR and FQNEAQ (reference sequence). The CDR3 spans 15 residues. V dropped 3 bases and J dropped 2 bases, with 11 bases sitting between them. The CDR3 spells CASSFPITPGNTIYF. The CDR3 DNA sequence: TGTGCCAGCAGCTTCCCTATAACCCCTGGAAACACCATATATTTT.

The chain links TRBV14 to TRBJ2-7; 8 bases line up with TRBD2. V gave up 4 bases and J gave up 0 bases; unmatched junction bases: 8. The CDR3 consists of 16 residues. Per germline, CDR1 SGHDN and CDR2 FVKESK. CDR3 in amino acids: CASSLDGSGTSYEQYF. CDR3 nucleotides: TGTGCCAGCAGCCTCGATGGTAGCGGGACCTCCTACGAGCAGTACTTC.

This clone appeared a single time. V usage is TRBV18 and J usage is TRBJ2-3; 11 bases match TRBD2. Germline assignment: CDR1 KGHSH and CDR2 LQKENI. The CDR3 length is 16 residues. V shed 3 bases, J shed 4 bases, and the junction held 6 bases outside the gene matches. CDR3 nucleotide sequence: TGTGCCAGCTCACCTGTAGCGGGAGGGCCGTCAGATACGCAGTATTTT. Its protein product is CASSPVAGGPSDTQYF.

The chain's CDR3 is CASSLTGEVFQPQHF. CDR3 nucleotide sequence: TGTGCCAGCAGCTTAACAGGGGAGGTATTTCAGCCCCAGCATTTT. The chain is built from TRBV7-8 and TRBJ1-5; the match to TRBD1 covers 7 bases. This CDR3 contains 15 residues. V was pared by 2 bases and J by 6 bases, with 7 bases of the junction left unmatched. Looked up from germline, CDR1 is SGHVS and CDR2 is FQNEAQ.

The chain joins TRBV19 to TRBJ2-2; TRBD2 agrees at 7 bases. The CDR3 extends over 15 amino acids. V shed 5 bases, J shed 1 base, and the junction held 4 bases outside the gene matches. Per the germline V gene, CDR1 is LNHDA and CDR2 is SQIVND (reference sequence). CDR3 in DNA: TGTGCCAGTAGTTCCCCGGGGGGGAACACCGGGGAGCTGTTTTTT. It translates to CASSSPGGNTGELFF.

This chain connects TRBV27 to TRBJ1-6; 10 bases match TRBD1. V was clipped by 5 bases and J by 5 bases; unmatched bases: 18. The V gene's germline CDR1 is MNHEY and CDR2 SMNVEV (reference sequence). There are 20 residues in the CDR3. DNA of the CDR3: TGTGCCAGCAGTCTCCGACCCGGGACAGGGGCCCGGATCGATAATTCACCCCTCCACTTT. This codes for CASSLRPGTGARIDNSPLHF.

This chain connects TRBV28 to TRBJ2-5; TRBD2 might be the D (7 bases). The CDR3 length is 14 residues. In germline, CDR1 is MDHEN, CDR2 SYDVKM. V was cut by 3 bases and J by 1 base, with 9 bases left in between. DNA of the CDR3: TGTGCCAGCAGTTTCGCGGGGGCCCAAGAGACCCAGTACTTC. This sequence encodes CASSFAGAQETQYF.

This chain joins TRBV28 and TRBJ2-5, with a tentative D call TRBD1 (5 bases). Between the trimmed V and J ends, which lost 6 bases and 4 bases, there was a span of 15 bases. Looked up from germline, CDR1 is MDHEN and CDR2 is SYDVKM. The CDR3 length is 14 residues. The CDR3 sequence is CASSRGQVGETQYF. CDR3 bases: TGTGCCAGCAGCCGTGGACAAGTCGGAGAGACCCAGTACTTC.